The entry below gives a single T cell receptor (beta chain) sequence along with its context. The data stem from a study of T-cell reconstitution after alpha-beta-depleted transplantation in children. The CDR3 has 15 amino acids. Germline loops: CDR1 LGHDT, CDR2 YNNKEL (reference sequence). Trimming cost V 11 bases and J 6 bases, with 23 bases left between them. Preparation of the TCRbeta library used unique molecular identifiers. MiXCR was run by TCRdb on the PCR reads, yielding one entry per CDR3 protein. This sample has about 580,000 distinct CDR3 sequences; roughly a quarter occur once, and the top ten carry around 36%.

The receptor comes from a boy under two years old with Wiskott-Aldrich syndrome, due to receive a stem cell transplant. The chain recombines TRBV3-1 with TRBJ2-1; D not resolved. The specimen comprised PBMCs, sampled before TCRalphabeta/CD19-depleted stem cell transplant. The CDR3 protein is CACCPLDITFNEQFF. The CDR3 bases are TGTGCCTGCTGCCCCCTCGATATCACTTTCAATGAGCAGTTCTTC.